These 5 T cell receptor beta chains were sequenced from one sample in a study of T-cell memory formation after mild COVID-19. One entry per CDR3 protein, called by TCRdb with MiXCR from the 5' RACE reads. The sample has about 540,000 distinct CDR3 sequences, approximately 20% seen once. The specimen was PBMCs or a T cell subset sorted from them (not recorded which). The origin of the receptors is an adult woman who had mild COVID-19 (a few samples of this study predate the infection). Cell type and time point are not known.

V is TRBV20-1 and J is TRBJ2-7, with 7 bases matching TRBD1. Germline values: CDR1 DFQATT, CDR2 SNEGSKA (reference sequence). The CDR3 runs 15 residues. Trimming took 2 bases from V and 2 from J; bases not matched to a gene: 9. CDR3 region: CSARPLRTGTYEQYF. The CDR3 DNA reads TGCAGTGCTAGACCCCTCCGGACAGGTACCTACGAGCAGTACTTC.

The chain carries TRBV4-2 and TRBJ2-3, with 10 nucleotides matching TRBD2. V was pared by 4 bases and J by 3 bases, with 4 bases of the junction left unmatched. CDR1 and CDR2 (germline): LGHNA, YNFKEQ. The CDR3 has 15 residues. The CDR3 protein is CASSRSGLATDTQYF. CDR3 sequence (DNA): TGTGCCAGCAGCCGATCGGGACTAGCGACAGATACGCAGTATTTT.

This clonotype was detected only a few times. The CDR3 DNA is TGTGCCAGCAGCTTTTACAGGGAGGAGGAAGGCTACACCTTC. Encoded protein: CASSFYREEEGYTF. This sequence joins TRBV7-2 and TRBJ1-2, with a tentative D call TRBD1 (6 bases). The germline V gene has CDR1 SGHTA and CDR2 FQGNSA. The CDR3 length is 14 residues. V lost 3 bases to trimming and J lost 8 bases, with 16 bases between them.

This clonotype was observed a handful of times. The V gene is TRBV3-1, the J gene TRBJ1-1; no reliable D call. Germline lookup yields CDR1 LGHDT and CDR2 YNNKEL (reference sequence). The CDR3 length is 14 residues. Between the trimmed V and J ends, which lost 5 bases and 3 bases, there was a span of 13 bases. For the CDR3, the DNA is TGTGCCAGCAGCTCCGGGCTCGGTGACACTGAAGCTTTCTTT. The encoded protein is CASSSGLGDTEAFF.

J is TRBJ2-7 and V is TRBV11-2, with D perhaps matching TRBD2 (6 bases). The CDR3 runs 15 residues. CDR1 SGHAT and CDR2 FQNNGV come from the germline V gene. V was cut by 2 bases and J by 5 bases, with 16 bases left in between. The CDR3 DNA reads as TGTGCCAGCAGCTTACAACCGGGACTTGTGGACGAGCAGTACTTC. Its protein product is CASSLQPGLVDEQYF.